This T cell receptor beta chain was documented in a study of shared clonotypes between healthy human individuals. Study results and limitations: Relative to memory subsets, naive subsets generally showed larger estimated richness.

Deep was the level used in running the assay. As originally analysed: Without quality scores, immunoSEQ junctional reads could not be filtered like full-length reads. Method: immunoSEQ multiplex PCR; TCRdb's copy keeps in-frame clones and lacks some. The D gene and trimming were derived from the DNA, and the V and J assignments and clone size from that table. The sample has about 2.4 million clones, approximately 94% seen once. Unmatched junction bases numbered 6, after V lost 7 bases and J lost 5 bases. This CDR3 has 14 amino acids. The germline V gene encodes CDR1 SGHTA and CDR2 FQGNSA. Comment on this clone: Its cognate antigen is unknown.

The V call is TRBV7-2, the J call TRBJ2-1; 9 bases are shared with TRBD2. The sample consisted of naive CD4+ T cells sorted from blood. The subset was: CD45RA+ positively selected. The receptor's source is a man younger than 35 in good health. This CDR3 reads CASKTTSGNNEQFF. CDR3 coding DNA: TGTGCCAGCAAAACGACTAGCGGCAACAATGAGCAGTTCTTC.